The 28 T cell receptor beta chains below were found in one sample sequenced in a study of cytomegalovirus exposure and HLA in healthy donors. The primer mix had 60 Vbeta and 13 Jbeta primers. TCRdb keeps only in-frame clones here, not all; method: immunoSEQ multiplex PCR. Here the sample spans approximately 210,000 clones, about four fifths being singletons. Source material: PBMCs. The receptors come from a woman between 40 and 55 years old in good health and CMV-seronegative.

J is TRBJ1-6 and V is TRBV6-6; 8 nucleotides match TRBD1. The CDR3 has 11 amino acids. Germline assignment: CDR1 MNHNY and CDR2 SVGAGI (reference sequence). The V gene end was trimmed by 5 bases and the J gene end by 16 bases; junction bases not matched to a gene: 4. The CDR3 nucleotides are TGTGCCAGCAGTCCCGGGGACAGGCTCCACTTT. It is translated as CASSPGDRLHF.

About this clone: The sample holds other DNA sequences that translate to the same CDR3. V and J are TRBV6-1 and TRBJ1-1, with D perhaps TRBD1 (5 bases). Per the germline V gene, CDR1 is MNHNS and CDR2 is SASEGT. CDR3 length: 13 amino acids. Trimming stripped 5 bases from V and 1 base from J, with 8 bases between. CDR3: CASSRQRNTEAFF. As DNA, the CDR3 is TGTGCCAGCAGTAGACAGCGGAACACTGAAGCTTTCTTT.

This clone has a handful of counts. The CDR3 spells CASVWDRANEQFF. The CDR3 coding sequence is TGTGCTAGTGTCTGGGACAGGGCCAATGAGCAGTTCTTC. This chain links TRBV12-5 with TRBJ2-1; 9 bases line up with TRBD1. The CDR3 length is 13 residues. From germline, CDR1 is LGHNT and CDR2 FRNRAP. The J segment lost 6 bases and the V segment lost 7 bases, leaving 4 bases of the junction unmatched.

CDR3 residues: CASSLSATDSYEQYF. The CDR3 coding sequence is TGTGCCAGCAGTTTATCCGCGACAGACTCCTACGAGCAGTACTTC. The V and J genes are TRBV27 and TRBJ2-7; possible D gene TRBD1, 5 bases. The ends were cut back, 0 bases at V and 0 bases at J, with 9 bases in the middle. This CDR3 comprises 15 residues. The germline CDR1 and CDR2 sequences are MNHEY and SMNVEV (reference sequence).

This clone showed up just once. CDR3: CASSMQGLVLGNEQFF. The DNA for the CDR3 is TGTGCCAGTAGTATGCAGGGCTTGGTTTTAGGCAATGAGCAGTTCTTC. The chain employs TRBV19 and TRBJ2-1, with D maybe TRBD1 (5 bases). Germline lookup yields CDR1 LNHDA and CDR2 SQIVND (reference sequence). CDR3 length: 16 amino acids. V lost 3 bases and J lost 6, with 18 bases in between.

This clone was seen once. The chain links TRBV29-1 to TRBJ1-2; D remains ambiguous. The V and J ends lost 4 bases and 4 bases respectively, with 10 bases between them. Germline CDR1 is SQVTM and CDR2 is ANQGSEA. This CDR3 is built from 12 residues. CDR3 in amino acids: CSVGLFSYGYTF. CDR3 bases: TGCAGCGTTGGACTGTTTTCCTATGGCTACACCTTC.

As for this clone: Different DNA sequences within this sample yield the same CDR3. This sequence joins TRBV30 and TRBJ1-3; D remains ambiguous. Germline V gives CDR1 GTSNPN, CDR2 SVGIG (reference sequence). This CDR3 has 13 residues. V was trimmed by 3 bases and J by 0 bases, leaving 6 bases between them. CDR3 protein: CAWSPSSGNTIYF. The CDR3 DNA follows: TGTGCCTGGAGCCCCAGCTCTGGAAACACCATATATTTT.

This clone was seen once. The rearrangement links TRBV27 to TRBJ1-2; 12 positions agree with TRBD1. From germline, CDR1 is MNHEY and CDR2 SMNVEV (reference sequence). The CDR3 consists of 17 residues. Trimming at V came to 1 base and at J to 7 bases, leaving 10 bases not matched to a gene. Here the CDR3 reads CASSLWGQGAASRGYTF. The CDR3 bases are TGTGCCAGCAGTTTATGGGGACAGGGGGCAGCGTCCCGTGGCTACACCTTC.

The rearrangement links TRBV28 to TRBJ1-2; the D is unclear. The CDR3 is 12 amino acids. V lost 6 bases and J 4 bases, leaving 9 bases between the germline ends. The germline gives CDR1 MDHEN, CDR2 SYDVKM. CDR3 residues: CASSPRAYGYTF. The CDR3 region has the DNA TGTGCCAGCAGCCCCCGAGCCTATGGCTACACCTTC.

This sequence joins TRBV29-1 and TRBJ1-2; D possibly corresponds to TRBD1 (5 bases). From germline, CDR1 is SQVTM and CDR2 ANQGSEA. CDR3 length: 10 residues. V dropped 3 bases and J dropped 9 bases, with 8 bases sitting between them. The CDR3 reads CSVDRDSYTF. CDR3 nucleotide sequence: TGCAGCGTTGACAGGGATAGCTACACCTTC.

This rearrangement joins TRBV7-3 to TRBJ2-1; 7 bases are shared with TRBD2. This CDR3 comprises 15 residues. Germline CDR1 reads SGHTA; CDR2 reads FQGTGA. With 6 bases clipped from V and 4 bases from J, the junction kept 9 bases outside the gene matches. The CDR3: CASSRRLAEYNEQFF. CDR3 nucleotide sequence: TGTGCCAGCAGTCGAAGGCTAGCGGAGTACAATGAGCAGTTCTTC.

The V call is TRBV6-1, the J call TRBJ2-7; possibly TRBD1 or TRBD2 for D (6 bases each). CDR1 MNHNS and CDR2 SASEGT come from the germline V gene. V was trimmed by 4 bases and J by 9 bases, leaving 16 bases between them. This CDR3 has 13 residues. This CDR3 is CASSASGARGQYV. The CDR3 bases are TGTGCCAGCAGTGCTTCGGGAGCCAGGGGGCAGTACGTC.

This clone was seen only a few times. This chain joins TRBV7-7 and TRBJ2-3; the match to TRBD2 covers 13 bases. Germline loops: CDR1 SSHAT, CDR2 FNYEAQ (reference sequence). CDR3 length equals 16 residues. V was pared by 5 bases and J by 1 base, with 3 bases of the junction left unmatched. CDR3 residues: CASSQGLAGGTDTQYF. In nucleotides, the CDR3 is TGTGCCAGCAGCCAAGGACTAGCGGGAGGCACAGATACGCAGTATTTT.

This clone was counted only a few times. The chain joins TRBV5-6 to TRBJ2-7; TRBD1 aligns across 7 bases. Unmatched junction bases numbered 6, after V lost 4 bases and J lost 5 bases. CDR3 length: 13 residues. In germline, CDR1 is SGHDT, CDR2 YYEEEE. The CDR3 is CASSHGQVHEQYV. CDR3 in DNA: TGTGCCAGCAGCCACGGACAGGTTCACGAGCAGTACGTC.

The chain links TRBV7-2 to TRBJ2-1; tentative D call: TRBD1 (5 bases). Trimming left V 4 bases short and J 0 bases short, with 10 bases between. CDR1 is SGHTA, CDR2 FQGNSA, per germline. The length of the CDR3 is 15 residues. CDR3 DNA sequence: TGTGCCAGCAGCTCGTACAGGAGCTCCTACAATGAGCAGTTCTTC. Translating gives CASSSYRSSYNEQFF.

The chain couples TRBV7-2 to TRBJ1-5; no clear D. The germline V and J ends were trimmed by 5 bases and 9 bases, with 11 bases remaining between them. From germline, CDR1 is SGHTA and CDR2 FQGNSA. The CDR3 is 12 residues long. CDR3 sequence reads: CASSTYSGPQHF. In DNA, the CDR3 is TGTGCCAGCAGCACCTATTCGGGGCCCCAGCATTTT.

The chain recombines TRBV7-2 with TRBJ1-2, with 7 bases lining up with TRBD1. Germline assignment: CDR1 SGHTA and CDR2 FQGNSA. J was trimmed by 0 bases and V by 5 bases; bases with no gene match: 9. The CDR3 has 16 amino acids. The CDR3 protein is CASSPTGVSANYGYTF. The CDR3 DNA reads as TGTGCCAGCAGCCCTACAGGGGTTAGTGCTAACTATGGCTACACCTTC. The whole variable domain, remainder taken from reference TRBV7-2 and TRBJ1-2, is GAGVSQSPSNKVTEKGKDVELRCDPISGHTALYWYRQSLGQGLEFLIYFQGNSAPDKSGLPSDRFSAERTGGSVSTLTIQRTQQEDSAVYLCASSPTGVSANYGYTFGSGTRLTVV.

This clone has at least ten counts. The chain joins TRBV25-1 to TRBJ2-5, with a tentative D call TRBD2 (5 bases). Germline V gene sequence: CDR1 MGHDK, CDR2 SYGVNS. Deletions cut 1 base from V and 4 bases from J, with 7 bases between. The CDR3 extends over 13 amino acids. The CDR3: CASSESSLETQYF. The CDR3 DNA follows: TGTGCCAGCAGTGAATCTAGCTTAGAGACCCAGTACTTC.

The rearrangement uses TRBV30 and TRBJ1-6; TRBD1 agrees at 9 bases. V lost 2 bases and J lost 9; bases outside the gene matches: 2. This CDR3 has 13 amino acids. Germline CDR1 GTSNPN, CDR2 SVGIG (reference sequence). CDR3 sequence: CAWSTGGGSPLHF. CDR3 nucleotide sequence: TGTGCCTGGAGTACAGGGGGCGGTTCACCCCTCCACTTT.

CDR3 sequence: CASSPLAGSSNYGYTF. Written as DNA, the CDR3 is TGTGCCAGCAGCCCTTTGGCGGGGTCATCTAACTATGGCTACACCTTC. The V and J genes are TRBV2 and TRBJ1-2, with D hard to call. Trimming removed 6 bases at V and 0 bases at J, with 17 bases between. CDR1 is SNHLY, CDR2 FYNNEI, per germline. The CDR3 spans 16 residues.

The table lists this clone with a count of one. The CDR3 bases are TGTGCCAGCAGCTTATACTCGGGAGCCGTAACTAATGAAAAACTGTTTTTT. Its protein product is CASSLYSGAVTNEKLFF. The chain has TRBV7-2 and TRBJ1-4, with D uncertain. The CDR3 totals 17 residues. V was shortened by 2 bases and J by 1 base, with 14 bases between the two germline ends. CDR1 and CDR2 (germline): SGHTA, FQGNSA. Drawing the rest from reference TRBV7-2 and TRBJ1-4, the complete variable domain is GAGVSQSPSNKVTEKGKDVELRCDPISGHTALYWYRQSLGQGLEFLIYFQGNSAPDKSGLPSDRFSAERTGGSVSTLTIQRTQQEDSAVYLCASSLYSGAVTNEKLFFGSGTQLSVL.

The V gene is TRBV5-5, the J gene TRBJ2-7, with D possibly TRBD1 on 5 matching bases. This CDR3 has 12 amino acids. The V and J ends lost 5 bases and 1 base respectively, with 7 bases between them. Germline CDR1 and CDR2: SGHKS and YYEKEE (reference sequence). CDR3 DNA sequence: TGTGCCAGCAGGCAGGGATCCTACGAGCAGTACTTC. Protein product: CASRQGSYEQYF.

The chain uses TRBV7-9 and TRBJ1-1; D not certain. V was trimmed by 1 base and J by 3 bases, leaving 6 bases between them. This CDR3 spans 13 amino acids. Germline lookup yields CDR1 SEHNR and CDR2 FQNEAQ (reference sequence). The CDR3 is CASSLGLYTEAFF. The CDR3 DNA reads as TGTGCCAGCAGCTTAGGTCTTTACACTGAAGCTTTCTTT.

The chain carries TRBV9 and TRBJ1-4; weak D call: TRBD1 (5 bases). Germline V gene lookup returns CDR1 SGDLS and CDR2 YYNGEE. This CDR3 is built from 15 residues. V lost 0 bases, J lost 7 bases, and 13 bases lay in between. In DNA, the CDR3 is TGTGCCAGCAGCGTAGATCAGGGTTGGGGTGAAAAACTGTTTTTT. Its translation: CASSVDQGWGEKLFF.

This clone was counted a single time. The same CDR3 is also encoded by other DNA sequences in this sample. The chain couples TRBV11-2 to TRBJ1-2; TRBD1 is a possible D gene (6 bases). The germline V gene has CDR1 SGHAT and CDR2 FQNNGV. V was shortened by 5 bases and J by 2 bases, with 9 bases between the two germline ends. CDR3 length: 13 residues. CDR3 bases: TGTGCCAGCAGCCCGGACAGAAACTATGGCTACACCTTC. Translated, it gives CASSPDRNYGYTF. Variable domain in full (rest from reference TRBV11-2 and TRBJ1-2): EAGVAQSPRYKIIEKRQSVAFWCNPISGHATLYWYQQILGQGPKLLIQFQNNGVVDDSQLPKDRFSAERLKGVDSTLKIQPAKLEDSAVYLCASSPDRNYGYTFGSGTRLTVV.

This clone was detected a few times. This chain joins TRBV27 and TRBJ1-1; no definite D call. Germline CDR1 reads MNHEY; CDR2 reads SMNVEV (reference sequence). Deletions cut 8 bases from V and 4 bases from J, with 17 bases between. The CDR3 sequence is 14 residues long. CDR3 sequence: CASRFFGEGTEAFF. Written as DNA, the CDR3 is TGTGCCAGCCGCTTCTTCGGAGAAGGCACTGAAGCTTTCTTT.

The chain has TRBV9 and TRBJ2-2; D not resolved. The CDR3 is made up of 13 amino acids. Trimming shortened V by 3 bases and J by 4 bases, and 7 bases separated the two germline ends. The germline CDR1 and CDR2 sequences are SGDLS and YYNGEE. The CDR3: CASSAVVTGELFF. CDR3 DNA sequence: TGTGCCAGCAGCGCAGTTGTCACCGGGGAGCTGTTTTTT.

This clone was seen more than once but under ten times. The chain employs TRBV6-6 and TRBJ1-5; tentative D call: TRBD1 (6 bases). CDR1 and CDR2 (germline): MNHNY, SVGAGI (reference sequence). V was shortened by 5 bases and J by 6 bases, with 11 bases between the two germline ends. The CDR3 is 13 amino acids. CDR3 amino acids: CASSGQGSQPQHF. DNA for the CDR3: TGTGCCAGCAGTGGCCAGGGGAGTCAGCCCCAGCATTTT.